This paragraph covers one T cell receptor beta chain sequence. This CDR3 contains 15 residues. V was trimmed by 0 bases and J by 5 bases, leaving 13 bases between them. The V gene's germline CDR1 is PRHDT and CDR2 FYEKMQ (reference sequence). The data were taken from a study of cytotoxic CD8 clonotypes in ibrutinib-treated CLL. Across the whole study: On average, each sample had some 260,000 productive templates and more than 75,000 productive rearrangements.

Assay used: immunoSEQ multiplex PCR; TCRdb lists only in-frame clones, some missing. The data hold fewer than 400,000 clones, with roughly 70% observed a single time. The chain carries TRBV13 and TRBJ2-5; D might be TRBD1 or TRBD2, each matching 5 bases. The TCR sequence derives from a human donor with chronic lymphocytic leukemia. Specimen: PBMCs, collected after 36 months of ibrutinib treatment. As DNA, the CDR3 is TGTGCCAGCAGCTTAGGCTGGTTTGAGGGGGAGACCCAGTACTTC. This sequence encodes CASSLGWFEGETQYF.